This passage covers 8 T cell receptor beta chains from one sample sequenced in a study of OX40 agonist ivuxolimab in advanced cancers. Measured with immunoSEQ multiplex PCR; TCRdb has only the in-frame clones, and not every one. Here the sample spans about 15,000 clones, roughly 75% being singletons. Sequencing was performed on CD4+ or CD8+ T cells sorted from blood, taken in a trial of the OX40 agonist ivuxolimab. These receptors were taken from an adult with an advanced solid tumor such as melanoma, head and neck, liver or kidney cancer.

The chain employs TRBV5-6 and TRBJ2-7, with a possible D match to TRBD2 (6 bases). The V gene's germline CDR1 is SGHDT and CDR2 YYEEEE. The CDR3 has 18 residues. V was shortened by 1 base and J by 0 bases, with 20 bases between the two germline ends. The CDR3 loop is CASSLSGVRDSLSYEQYF. In nucleotides, the CDR3 is TGTGCCAGCAGCTTGTCTGGGGTGCGGGACTCCCTCTCCTACGAGCAGTACTTC.

The chain employs TRBV14 and TRBJ2-7; no reliable D call. Trimming took off 1 base at V and 2 bases at J, with 9 bases between the two ends. This CDR3 contains 14 residues. The V gene's germline CDR1 is SGHDN and CDR2 FVKESK. CDR3 amino acids: CASSQVNGPYEQYF. DNA for the CDR3: TGTGCCAGCAGCCAAGTGAACGGTCCCTACGAGCAGTACTTC.

The chain combines TRBV6-5 with TRBJ2-7; a weak D match, TRBD1 (5 bases). V lost 6 bases and J 6 bases, leaving 9 bases between the germline ends. Germline lookup yields CDR1 MNHEY and CDR2 SVGAGI. The CDR3 is 11 amino acids. The CDR3 is CASRQGLEQYF. The CDR3 bases are TGTGCCAGCAGGCAGGGTCTCGAGCAGTACTTC.

J is TRBJ2-7 and V is TRBV7-6; D is possibly TRBD1 or TRBD2 (7 bases each). With 5 bases removed from V and 2 bases from J, the gap between germline ends came to 19 bases. This CDR3 has 16 residues. CDR1 and CDR2 (germline): SGHVS, FNYEAQ. CDR3 sequence: CASSPQGGGGTYEQYF. In nucleotides, the CDR3 is TGTGCCAGCAGCCCTCAGGGGGGCGGGGGTACCTACGAGCAGTACTTC.

This chain joins TRBV10-2 and TRBJ2-2, with D possibly TRBD1 on 6 matching bases. This CDR3 region has 14 residues. Germline CDR1 and CDR2: WSHSY and SAAADI. Trimming took off 6 bases at V and 2 bases at J, with 10 bases between the two ends. CDR3 in DNA: TGCGCCAGCAGCACAGGGCCCAACACCGGGGAGCTGTTTTTT. Translation: CASSTGPNTGELFF.

The rearrangement links TRBV30 to TRBJ1-1; perhaps TRBD1 as D (5 bases). Deletions cut 4 bases from V and 0 bases from J, with 18 bases between. From germline, CDR1 is GTSNPN and CDR2 SVGIG (reference sequence). CDR3 length: 16 amino acids. DNA for the CDR3: TGTGCCTGGACTGGGGGGGATGAGGGGATGAACACTGAAGCTTTCTTT. Translation: CAWTGGDEGMNTEAFF. The full variable domain, rest sourced from reference TRBV30 and TRBJ1-1, is SQTIHQWPATLVQPVGSPLSLECTVEGTSNPNLYWYRQAAGRGLQLLFYSVGIGQISSEVPQNLSASRPQDRQFILSSKKLLLSDSGFYLCAWTGGDEGMNTEAFFGQGTRLTVV.

This chain links TRBV4-1 with TRBJ2-5; the D is unclear. V shed 2 bases and J shed 5 bases, with 6 bases lying between them. The CDR3 spans 12 residues. Per the germline V gene, CDR1 is MGHRA and CDR2 is YSYEKL. This CDR3 reads CASSQPAETQYF. The DNA for the CDR3 is TGCGCCAGCAGCCAACCGGCGGAGACCCAGTACTTC.

The rearrangement joins TRBV4-1 to TRBJ2-7; the match to TRBD2 covers 13 bases. Germline values: CDR1 MGHRA, CDR2 YSYEKL. With 2 bases clipped from V and 4 bases from J, the junction kept 14 bases outside the gene matches. CDR3 length: 19 amino acids. CDR3 in amino acids: CASSQNVPGLAGNLYEQYF. Here the CDR3 DNA reads TGCGCCAGCAGCCAAAATGTCCCGGGACTAGCGGGAAATCTTTACGAGCAGTACTTC.